Shown below are 25 T cell receptor beta chains from a single sample sequenced in a study of shared clonotypes between healthy human individuals. This table comes from immunoSEQ multiplex PCR, and its TCRdb copy is limited to in-frame clones, with some not included. The sample records 330,000 or so clones, around 67% being singletons. Sequencing input: memory CD4+ T cells sorted from blood. Described subset: CD45RA-negative fraction. Receptors were obtained from a man aged 25 to 40 in good health.

This chain uses TRBV27 with TRBJ1-5; 8 bases align to TRBD1. Germline CDR1 MNHEY, CDR2 SMNVEV (reference sequence). This CDR3 contains 15 residues. After removal of 6 bases from V and 3 bases from J, the junction contained 7 bases not matched to a gene. This CDR3 reads CASSPNRGDNQPQHF. The CDR3 coding sequence is TGTGCCAGCAGCCCAAACAGGGGGGACAATCAGCCCCAGCATTTT.

The V call is TRBV5-8, the J call TRBJ1-2; D ambiguous. Germline V lookup: CDR1 SGHTS, CDR2 YDEGEE. The CDR3 runs 13 residues. Trimming removed 0 bases from V and 5 bases from J, with 8 bases in between. CDR3 bases: TGTGCCAGCAGCTTGGACCCAGGATATGGCTACACCTTC. This encodes CASSLDPGYGYTF.

The rearrangement uses TRBV19 and TRBJ1-1; D is uncertain. The V end lost 7 bases, the J end lost 4 bases, and 16 bases lay between the germline ends. The length of the CDR3 is 14 residues. Germline V gene lookup returns CDR1 LNHDA and CDR2 SQIVND (reference sequence). In DNA, the CDR3 is TGTGCCAGTACCGCCGTGGGCAGGTCCACTGAAGCTTTCTTT. Translated, it gives CASTAVGRSTEAFF. The whole variable domain, remainder taken from reference TRBV19 and TRBJ1-1, is DGGITQSPKYLFRKEGQNVTLSCEQNLNHDAMYWYRQDPGQGLRLIYYSQIVNDFQKGDIAEGYSVSREKKESFPLTVTSAQKNPTAFYLCASTAVGRSTEAFFGQGTRLTVV.

The rearrangement links TRBV27 to TRBJ2-5; the D gene could be TRBD1 or TRBD2 (6 bases each). The CDR3 covers 16 residues. The V and J ends lost 3 bases and 5 bases respectively, with 19 bases between them. Germline values: CDR1 MNHEY, CDR2 SMNVEV (reference sequence). The CDR3 nucleotides read TGTGCCAGCAGTTTGTCATTCGGGGGCGCCGGGGAGACCCAGTACTTC. The encoded protein is CASSLSFGGAGETQYF.

CDR3 sequence reads: CSVVGGTSADTQYF. The CDR3 nucleotides are TGCAGCGTTGTGGGGGGGACTAGCGCAGATACGCAGTATTTT. The V call is TRBV29-1, the J call TRBJ2-3; TRBD2 matches 10 bases. In germline, CDR1 is SQVTM, CDR2 ANQGSEA. V lost 4 bases to trimming and J lost 4 bases; unmatched junction nucleotides: 5. This CDR3 region has 14 residues.

The chain carries TRBV2 and TRBJ2-5; 7 nucleotides agree with TRBD2. The germline gives CDR1 SNHLY, CDR2 FYNNEI. The V gene end was trimmed by 5 bases and the J gene end by 6 bases; junction bases not matched to a gene: 9. The CDR3 loop spans 14 amino acids. DNA for the CDR3: TGTGCCAGCAGTTATAGCCGGGAGGTAAAGACCCAGTACTTC. It is translated as CASSYSREVKTQYF.

This chain uses TRBV5-1 with TRBJ2-7, with TRBD2 identical over 7 bases. J was trimmed by 2 bases and V by 2 bases; bases with no gene match: 4. Looked up from germline, CDR1 is SGHRS and CDR2 is YFSETQ. This CDR3 is built from 14 residues. The CDR3 here is CASSFSGSAYEQYF. The CDR3 DNA is TGCGCCAGCAGCTTTAGCGGGTCTGCCTACGAGCAGTACTTC.

The chain couples TRBV7-2 to TRBJ2-6; D is undetermined. This CDR3 is 14 amino acids long. V lost 5 bases and J 6 bases, leaving 11 bases between the germline ends. Germline CDR1 and CDR2: SGHTA and FQGNSA. The CDR3 bases are TGTGCCAGCAGCATCACGGTAAAGGCCAACGTCCTGACTTTC. The encoded protein is CASSITVKANVLTF.

The rearrangement joins TRBV29-1 to TRBJ2-1; no clear D gene. CDR1 and CDR2 from the germline V gene are SQVTM and ANQGSEA. V was pared by 7 bases and J by 0 bases, with 13 bases between. This CDR3 contains 14 residues. The CDR3 DNA is TGCAGCGCCATAACCACATCCTCCTACAATGAGCAGTTCTTC. This translates into CSAITTSSYNEQFF.

This chain's CDR3 is CASSEGKTYGYTF. The CDR3 bases are TGTGCCAGCAGCGAGGGAAAGACCTATGGCTACACCTTC. V usage is TRBV7-1 and J usage is TRBJ1-2; D is uncertain. TRBV7-1 is flagged as an ORF with uncertain function. CDR3 size: 13 residues. Trimming shortened V by 5 bases and J by 4 bases, and 11 bases separated the two germline ends.

The table lists this clone with a few counts. CDR3 DNA sequence: TGTGCCAGCTCACCAGGGAACAGGGCTTCGGGGAATGAGCAGTTCTTC. This gives the protein CASSPGNRASGNEQFF. The chain employs TRBV18 and TRBJ2-1; D might be TRBD1 (6 bases). This CDR3 is built from 16 residues. V gave up 2 bases and J gave up 7 bases, with 18 bases separating them. Germline-derived CDR1 and CDR2 are KGHSH and LQKENI.

The V gene is TRBV7-2, the J gene TRBJ2-1; D is uncertain. The V gene lost 2 bases and the J gene lost 8 bases, with 16 bases spanning the gap. Germline CDR1 reads SGHTA; CDR2 reads FQGNSA. This CDR3 comprises 15 residues. Here the CDR3 reads CASSLHDQAFDEQFF. CDR3 bases: TGTGCCAGCAGCTTACACGATCAAGCCTTCGATGAGCAGTTCTTC.

This sequence joins TRBV5-5 and TRBJ1-2; no definite D call. Germline loops: CDR1 SGHKS, CDR2 YYEKEE (reference sequence). CDR3 length: 12 residues. Trimming removed 0 bases at V and 5 bases at J, with 5 bases between. In DNA, the CDR3 is TGTGCCAGCAGCTTGGGAACTTATGGCTACACCTTC. Translation gives CASSLGTYGYTF.

This clone was counted a single time. The rearrangement links TRBV7-9 to TRBJ1-4, with 7 nucleotides matching TRBD1. Trimming at V came to 2 bases and at J to 0 bases, leaving 3 bases not matched to a gene. The CDR3 sequence is 16 residues long. The germline gives CDR1 SEHNR, CDR2 FQNEAQ (reference sequence). The CDR3 DNA is TGTGCCAGCAGCTTATCGACAGGGACAACTAATGAAAAACTGTTTTTT. It encodes CASSLSTGTTNEKLFF.

The chain has TRBV2 and TRBJ2-6; no clear D gene. Germline lookup yields CDR1 SNHLY and CDR2 FYNNEI. Deletions cut 4 bases from V and 0 bases from J, with 4 bases between. The CDR3 is 14 residues long. The CDR3 sequence is CASSVRSGANVLTF. The CDR3 DNA reads as TGTGCCAGCAGTGTCCGCTCTGGGGCCAACGTCCTGACTTTC. Drawing the rest from reference TRBV2 and TRBJ2-6, the complete variable domain is EPEVTQTPSHQVTQMGQEVILRCVPISNHLYFYWYRQILGQKVEFLVSFYNNEISEKSEIFDDQFSVERPDGSNFTLKIRSTKLEDSAMYFCASSVRSGANVLTFGAGSRLTVL.

CDR3 coding DNA: TGTGCCAGCAGCTTACCCGGGACAAAATACAATGAGCAGTTCTTC. Amino acids: CASSLPGTKYNEQFF. V gene TRBV7-2 combines with J gene TRBJ2-1, with TRBD1 as a possible D gene (6 bases). The CDR3 sequence is 15 residues long. Germline CDR1 and CDR2: SGHTA and FQGNSA. V was pared by 2 bases and J by 4 bases, with 12 bases between.

The CDR3 DNA follows: TGTGCCATCAGTGAACCCTCTCCGGAACCGGGACTACAGTTCTTC. It translates to CAISEPSPEPGLQFF. The genes are TRBV10-3 and TRBJ2-1, with TRBD2 identical over 7 bases. J gave up 13 bases and V 3 bases, and 15 bases lay outside the gene matches. Germline V gene data show CDR1 as ENHRY and CDR2 as SYGVKD. CDR3 length: 15 amino acids.

The chain joins TRBV19 to TRBJ1-2, with D maybe TRBD1 (5 bases). Trimming cost V 3 bases and J 2 bases, with 10 bases left between them. This CDR3 has 14 residues. Germline CDR1 is LNHDA and CDR2 is SQIVND (reference sequence). The CDR3 region has the DNA TGTGCCAGTAGTATGGACGGGGCCAACTATGGCTACACCTTC. It codes for CASSMDGANYGYTF.

The rearrangement links TRBV18 to TRBJ2-7; no clear D gene. V was pared by 5 bases and J by 5 bases, with 16 bases between. Germline values: CDR1 KGHSH, CDR2 LQKENI. The CDR3 is made up of 14 amino acids. In DNA form, the CDR3 reads TGTGCCAGCTCAGACCTGAACGGCAGAAACGAGCAGTACTTC. Protein sequence: CASSDLNGRNEQYF.

The chain links TRBV7-9 to TRBJ1-2; tentative D call: TRBD1 (6 bases). The CDR3 has 15 amino acids. V lost 6 bases and J 4 bases, leaving 18 bases between the germline ends. The germline CDR1 and CDR2 sequences are SEHNR and FQNEAQ (reference sequence). CDR3 nucleotide sequence: TGTGCCAGCAGTTTACTCCAGGGGTACGGCTATGGCTACACCTTC. It yields the protein CASSLLQGYGYGYTF.

The gene calls are TRBV7-7 and TRBJ1-4; D perhaps matches TRBD1 (6 bases). CDR3 size: 17 residues. The germline V gene encodes CDR1 SSHAT and CDR2 FNYEAQ (reference sequence). V shed 1 base and J shed 0 bases, with 12 bases lying between them. For the CDR3, the DNA is TGTGCCAGCAGCTTAGGGACAGACTATGCAACTAATGAAAAACTGTTTTTT. This encodes CASSLGTDYATNEKLFF.

This clone was seen once. The rearrangement uses TRBV11-1 and TRBJ2-7; D perhaps matches TRBD2 (5 bases). The V gene's germline CDR1 is SGHAT and CDR2 FQDESV (reference sequence). V lost 4 bases, J lost 5 bases, and 18 bases lay in between. This CDR3 spans 15 amino acids. As DNA, the CDR3 is TGTGCCAGCAGCTCCCGGACTGTGCAGACGGACGAGCAGTACTTC. This sequence encodes CASSSRTVQTDEQYF.

The chain is built from TRBV11-2 and TRBJ2-7; D perhaps matches TRBD1 (6 bases). CDR1 is SGHAT, CDR2 FQNNGV, per germline. The V gene lost 0 bases and the J gene lost 4 bases, with 10 bases spanning the gap. The CDR3 runs 14 residues. This CDR3 is CASSLEHQGYEQYF. The CDR3 nucleotides read TGTGCCAGCAGCTTAGAGCATCAGGGGTACGAGCAGTACTTC.

The chain joins TRBV25-1 to TRBJ2-2; D is perhaps TRBD2 (5 bases). The CDR3 totals 14 residues. Germline V gene sequence: CDR1 MGHDK, CDR2 SYGVNS. With 6 bases removed from V and 4 bases from J, the gap between germline ends came to 12 bases. The CDR3 region is CASRGSPVTGELFF. The CDR3 nucleotides are TGTGCCAGCAGGGGGAGTCCGGTCACCGGGGAGCTGTTTTTT.

This rearrangement joins TRBV7-9 to TRBJ2-7; D gene unclear. The CDR3 extends over 15 amino acids. Germline V gene sequence: CDR1 SEHNR, CDR2 FQNEAQ (reference sequence). Trimming shortened V by 2 bases and J by 3 bases, and 14 bases separated the two germline ends. CDR3 protein: CASSLKSSADYEQYF. The CDR3 bases are TGTGCCAGCAGCTTAAAGAGTTCGGCGGACTACGAGCAGTACTTC.